These T cell receptor beta chains were read from a single sample in a study of T cell repertoires in cytomegalovirus infection. For these TCRs, the target antigens are not known. TCRdb reanalysed the reads using MiXCR and keeps one entry per CDR3 protein. The table records about 830,000 distinct CDR3 sequences, around a third of them present only once. The sequencing used cultured CD8+ T cells from PBMCs, collected from culture after CMV antigen stimulation. The receptors here all came from a human donor in good health (CMV status not recorded). Some clones in this sample may be carry-over from other donors' samples. CDR3s include the opening cysteine and the closing phenylalanine or tryptophan. Size values are once, few and many counts, or a class for expanded clones, and some rows have none.

clone_size	v_call	cdr3_aa
few	TRBV7-9	CASHAAQGGYTF
few	TRBV5-4	CASSFEPERIYGYTF
.	TRBV19	CASSTPTGAHSYEQYF
.	TRBV7-9	CASSRSSVGGTGELFF
.	TRBV4-1	CASGQDWQYNEQFF
.	TRBV27	CASSFSVNTEAFF
many	TRBV5-4	CASSETSGGYNEQFF
.	TRBV6-1	CASGVLKVQNYEQYF
.	TRBV24-1	CATSAGQGINQPQHF
few	TRBV28	CASSRGQTSSYNEQFF
few	TRBV6-2/TRBV6-3	CASSYSLGRGNNEQFF
.	TRBV6-5	CASSRAPQETQYF
.	TRBV2	CASSGYRELSTEAFF
few	TRBV27	CASSLGPPQEQFF
few	TRBV20-1	CSARDLYSYEQYF
few	TRBV6-5	CASSTWDSTGELF
few	TRBV7-2	CASSKNPGGQAFF
many	TRBV7-9	CASSFLAELTDTQYF
few	TRBV7-6	CASSLVGEGNEQFF
.	TRBV7-4	CASSTTGTGVGETQYF
few	TRBV7-3	CASSFPSQGAGYTEAFF
few	TRBV2	CASSETGARGGYTF
.	TRBV7-6	CASSLAMASGAQETQYF
.	TRBV6-1	CASQAPADTQYF
few	TRBV5-4	CASSSGLAGGPYEQFF
few	TRBV7-2	CASSFSPHNEQFF
.	TRBV7-6	CASTLPTGELFF
.	TRBV7-9	CASSGPVSYEQYF
.	TRBV4-1	CASSQDVLPGQGVSSSYNEQFF
few	TRBV4-1	CASSQVRDRGGRNTGELFF
many	TRBV5-4	CASSLGAGASYNEQFF
many	TRBV7-2	CASSLGQDSSYNSPLHF
.	TRBV6-5	CASSQENNYGYTF
.	TRBV19	CASSAEDRAYEQYF
.	TRBV7-3	CASSSSLAGVTDTQYF
few	TRBV14	CASSQGSRANYGYTF
.	TRBV5-1	CASSLASGGASDTQYF
.	TRBV20-1	CSVLSLRLAVNTGELFF
.	TRBV28	CASSPQGSEQFF
.	TRBV20-1	CSARDVYTTVNEQFF
.	TRBV27	CASSPLTAYNSPLHF
.	TRBV6-2/TRBV6-3	CASREFVNTEAFF